Shown below are 27 T cell receptor beta chains from a single sample sequenced in a study of T cells in Graves' hyperthyroidism and ophthalmopathy. RNA transcripts served as the template for amplifying TCR beta CDR3 regions. First-round RT-PCR targeting the TCR CDR3 was performed with the HTBI primer set. Each CDR3 protein gets one entry after TCRdb re-called the multiplex PCR reads with MiXCR. The sample has some 460,000 distinct CDR3 sequences, 15% to 19% seen once; the top ten hold roughly 8%. The sequenced sample consisted of blood. The receptor source for this set is a young woman with Graves' hyperthyroidism.

This chain joins TRBV20-1 and TRBJ2-3; tentatively, D is TRBD2 (6 bases). CDR1 and CDR2 (germline): DFQATT, SNEGSKA (reference sequence). V gave up 6 bases and J gave up 1 base, with 20 bases separating them. The CDR3 loop spans 16 amino acids. In DNA, the CDR3 is TGCAGTGCGGTGCCGCGGCGGGGAGAGGGCACAGATACGCAGTATTTT. This sequence encodes CSAVPRRGEGTDTQYF.

There are many counts of this clonotype. The CDR3: CASSQGPGGNGYTF. CDR3 DNA sequence: TGTGCCAGCAGCCAAGGTCCGGGGGGTAATGGCTACACCTTC. The J gene is TRBJ1-2, the V gene TRBV3-1; D is perhaps TRBD1 (5 bases). Germline-derived CDR1 and CDR2 are LGHDT and YNNKEL (reference sequence). The V and J ends lost 1 base and 6 bases respectively, with 12 bases between them. This CDR3 comprises 14 residues.

This clonotype was seen ten or more times. This chain connects TRBV19 to TRBJ1-4; TRBD1 matches 8 bases. This CDR3 has 14 amino acids. CDR1 and CDR2 from the germline V gene are LNHDA and SQIVND (reference sequence). Trimming took 6 bases from V and 7 from J; bases not matched to a gene: 7. The CDR3 region has the DNA TGTGCCAGTAGCACGACAGGGGCAAGTGAAAAACTGTTTTTT. This translates into CASSTTGASEKLFF.

The J gene is TRBJ2-7, the V gene TRBV27; either TRBD1 or TRBD2 may supply D (5 bases each). Germline loops: CDR1 MNHEY, CDR2 SMNVEV (reference sequence). This CDR3 has 14 amino acids. The germline V and J ends were trimmed by 4 bases and 5 bases, with 15 bases remaining between them. The CDR3 loop is CASSSSGTRNEQYF. Written as DNA, the CDR3 is TGTGCCAGCAGTTCCTCCGGGACCCGGAACGAGCAGTACTTC.

This clonotype was observed many times. The rearrangement uses TRBV5-1 and TRBJ2-1; D might be TRBD1 (6 bases). The length of the CDR3 is 16 residues. Germline V gives CDR1 SGHRS, CDR2 YFSETQ. V lost 3 bases, J lost 9 bases, and 22 bases lay in between. This CDR3 reads CASSSTRGSALVEQFF. CDR3 nucleotide sequence: TGCGCCAGCAGCTCCACCAGGGGCTCGGCCCTGGTTGAGCAGTTCTTC.

This clonotype was counted ten times or more. This rearrangement joins TRBV24-1 to TRBJ2-3, with TRBD1 identical over 10 bases. Germline V gives CDR1 KGHDR, CDR2 SFDVKD. Unmatched junction bases numbered 5, after V lost 6 bases and J lost 3 bases. The CDR3 runs 15 residues. CDR3 in amino acids: CATSWTGGETDTQYF. The CDR3 DNA reads TGTGCCACCAGTTGGACAGGGGGGGAAACAGATACGCAGTATTTT.

This clonotype was picked up a small number of times. Here the CDR3 reads CASSYSAPSGIYNEQFF. The DNA of the CDR3 is TGTGCCAGCAGTTACTCGGCTCCTAGCGGGATTTACAATGAGCAGTTCTTC. The V and J genes are TRBV6-6 and TRBJ2-1; 9 bases line up with TRBD2. The CDR3 length is 17 residues. The V and J ends lost 0 bases and 4 bases, in that order; junction bases with no gene match: 7. Germline V lookup: CDR1 MNHNY, CDR2 SVGAGI (reference sequence).

This clonotype was recorded at least ten times. The chain joins TRBV30 to TRBJ2-1; TRBD2 agrees at 8 bases. CDR3 length: 11 residues. J was trimmed by 15 bases and V by 2 bases; bases with no gene match: 6. Germline V gene lookup returns CDR1 GTSNPN and CDR2 SVGIG (reference sequence). CDR3 protein: CAWSPGLVLFF. In nucleotides, the CDR3 is TGTGCCTGGAGTCCGGGACTAGTACTGTTCTTC.

The chain uses TRBV13 and TRBJ2-5; TRBD1 matches at 7 bases. The CDR3 has 15 residues. The V segment lost 6 bases and the J segment 5 bases; nucleotides outside the gene matches: 12. Germline CDR1 PRHDT, CDR2 FYEKMQ (reference sequence). The CDR3 DNA reads TGTGCCAGCAGTTACCGGGACAGCTATAGGGAGACCCAGTACTTC. Encoded protein: CASSYRDSYRETQYF.

The sample holds many counts of this clonotype. The rearrangement joins TRBV12-5 to TRBJ1-1, with D uncertain. Germline lookup yields CDR1 LGHNT and CDR2 FRNRAP. This CDR3 has 13 residues. Trimming took off 1 base at V and 1 base at J, with 4 bases between the two ends. The chain's CDR3 is CASGLGQNTEAFF. CDR3 DNA: TGTGCTAGTGGTTTGGGACAGAACACTGAAGCTTTCTTT.

This clonotype has a count of ten or more. The V call is TRBV7-3, the J call TRBJ2-7; perhaps D is TRBD1 or TRBD2 (6 bases each). V was cut by 6 bases and J by 5 bases, with 20 bases left in between. Germline values: CDR1 SGHTA, CDR2 FQGTGA. The CDR3 consists of 15 residues. CDR3 loop: CASSIKGGPVDEQYF. The CDR3 coding sequence is TGTGCCAGCAGTATTAAGGGGGGCCCAGTCGACGAGCAGTACTTC.

This clonotype was detected ten times or more. This chain uses TRBV12-3 or TRBV12-4 with TRBJ2-3; either TRBD1 or TRBD2 may supply D (6 bases each). This CDR3 region has 17 residues. Trimming removed 1 base from V and 3 bases from J, with 17 bases in between. The CDR3 sequence is CASSLVLRGARTDTQYF. CDR3 in DNA: TGTGCCAGCAGTTTAGTCCTTAGGGGGGCCAGGACAGATACGCAGTATTTT.

This clonotype was seen many times. The J gene is TRBJ2-3, the V gene TRBV27; D possibly corresponds to TRBD1 (5 bases). CDR1 and CDR2 from the germline V gene are MNHEY and SMNVEV (reference sequence). Trimming took off 5 bases at V and 7 bases at J, with 13 bases between the two ends. The CDR3 runs 13 residues. The CDR3 DNA reads TGTGCCAGCAGTGCTCGGACAACATATACGCAGTATTTT. Translated: CASSARTTYTQYF.

This clonotype was counted at least ten times. The chain joins TRBV5-6 to TRBJ1-4; D is unclear. The germline gives CDR1 SGHDT, CDR2 YYEEEE. The CDR3 is 14 residues long. V lost 1 base, J lost 8 bases, and 12 bases lay in between. CDR3 residues: CASSLRQPPEKLFF. CDR3 coding DNA: TGTGCCAGCAGCTTGCGGCAGCCCCCCGAAAAACTGTTTTTT.

This chain connects TRBV11-2 to TRBJ1-6, with 11 bases matching TRBD1. Germline-derived CDR1 and CDR2 are SGHAT and FQNNGV. J was trimmed by 5 bases and V by 1 base; bases with no gene match: 1. The CDR3 spans 16 residues. The CDR3 region is CASSLAGQGDNSPLHF. CDR3 coding DNA: TGTGCCAGCAGCTTAGCGGGACAGGGGGATAATTCACCCCTCCACTTT.

Comment on this clonotype: A much larger clone differs from this one at a single base, so this may be a read error. This chain joins TRBV19 and TRBJ1-1; no clear D. Trimming pared 5 bases from V and 7 bases from J, leaving 17 bases between. The CDR3 has 14 amino acids. Looked up from germline, CDR1 is LNHDA and CDR2 is SQIVND (reference sequence). DNA of the CDR3: TGTGCCAGTAGTGTAGGACTGCCGGGGAATGAAGCTTTCTTT. Translating it yields CASSVGLPGNEAFF. Filled out from reference TRBV19 and TRBJ1-1, the complete variable domain reads DGGITQSPKYLFRKEGQNVTLSCEQNLNHDAMYWYRQDPGQGLRLIYYSQIVNDFQKGDIAEGYSVSREKKESFPLTVTSAQKNPTAFYLCASSVGLPGNEAFFGQGTRLTVV.

This clonotype was detected ten times or more. The chain employs TRBV2 and TRBJ2-7; 10 bases are shared with TRBD2. V dropped 6 bases and J dropped 3; count of bases not matched to a gene: 11. This CDR3 is built from 16 residues. Germline V CDR1 and CDR2: SNHLY, FYNNEI. In DNA form, the CDR3 reads TGTGCCAGCAGGGGCGCGACTAGCGGGTTCCTCTACGAGCAGTACTTC. Encoded protein: CASRGATSGFLYEQYF.

This clonotype showed up many times. The rearrangement uses TRBV9 and TRBJ2-3; D is possibly TRBD2 (6 bases). Trimming removed 6 bases at V and 2 bases at J, with 16 bases between. Germline values: CDR1 SGDLS, CDR2 YYNGEE. This CDR3 has 15 amino acids. The CDR3 loop is CASTGPSEPTDTQYF. The DNA of the CDR3 is TGTGCCAGCACCGGGCCTAGCGAGCCCACAGATACGCAGTATTTT.

This clonotype was seen at least ten times. This chain uses TRBV11-3 with TRBJ2-1; TRBD1 might be the D (6 bases). Germline loops: CDR1 SGHNT, CDR2 YENEEA. CDR3 length equals 15 residues. Trimming stripped 5 bases from V and 3 bases from J, with 14 bases between. The CDR3 nucleotides read TGTGCCAGCAGCAGACGCAAGGACAGCTACAATGAGCAGTTCTTC. Its protein is CASSRRKDSYNEQFF.

This clonotype occurred many times. One base away lies a much larger clone, so this may be a sequencing read error. The chain joins TRBV9 to TRBJ2-1, with D hard to call. The CDR3 loop spans 13 amino acids. Trimming took 3 bases from V and 0 from J, leaving 4 bases between them. CDR1 and CDR2 from the germline V gene are SGDLS and YYNGEE. The CDR3 coding sequence is TGTGCCAGCAGCGAGGGCTCCTACAATGAGCAGTTCTTC. This encodes CASSEGSYNEQFF.

This clonotype has ten or more counts. CDR3 sequence reads: CASQRGRRGNEKLFF. CDR3 nucleotide sequence: TGTGCCAGCCAGAGGGGGCGAAGGGGTAATGAAAAACTGTTTTTT. J is TRBJ1-4 and V is TRBV12-3 or TRBV12-4; 7 positions match TRBD1. The length of the CDR3 is 15 residues. Losses at the gene ends were 8 bases for V and 4 bases for J; bases not matched to a gene: 10.

At least ten counts were recorded for this clonotype. The gene calls are TRBV20-1 and TRBJ2-1; TRBD2 agrees at 11 bases. With V trimmed by 0 bases and J by 3 bases, 1 base remained unmatched. This CDR3 contains 15 residues. Germline V lookup: CDR1 DFQATT, CDR2 SNEGSKA (reference sequence). The CDR3: CSARDLAGGYNEQFF. The CDR3 bases are TGCAGTGCTAGAGATCTAGCGGGGGGCTACAATGAGCAGTTCTTC.

This clonotype was picked up many times. The V and J genes are TRBV30 and TRBJ2-4, with no clear D. CDR1 GTSNPN and CDR2 SVGIG come from the germline V gene (reference sequence). V dropped 6 bases and J dropped 3 bases, with 18 bases sitting between them. The CDR3 loop spans 15 amino acids. For the CDR3, the DNA is TGTGCCTGTAACCCGATCGGTTTTGGCAAAAACATTCAGTACTTC. Translation gives CACNPIGFGKNIQYF.

This rearrangement joins TRBV12-3 or TRBV12-4 to TRBJ2-2; TRBD2 might be the D (6 bases). The V gene lost 6 bases and the J gene lost 4 bases, with 9 bases spanning the gap. The CDR3 runs 13 residues. The CDR3 spells CASRPTSTGELFF. As DNA, the CDR3 is TGTGCCAGCAGACCGACTAGCACCGGGGAGCTGTTTTTT.

This clonotype turned up a few times. The chain is built from TRBV4-1 and TRBJ1-2, with 8 bases identical to TRBD1. CDR1 and CDR2 from the germline V gene are MGHRA and YSYEKL. The CDR3 extends over 17 amino acids. J was trimmed by 4 bases and V by 1 base; bases with no gene match: 11. CDR3 sequence: CASSQVWTGRHIYGYTF. The CDR3, as DNA: TGCGCCAGCAGCCAAGTATGGACAGGGCGTCATATCTATGGCTACACCTTC.

This clonotype has at least ten counts. The gene calls are TRBV30 and TRBJ1-2; TRBD1 might be the D (5 bases). Germline assignment: CDR1 GTSNPN and CDR2 SVGIG (reference sequence). The CDR3 totals 14 residues. The V gene lost 5 bases and the J gene lost 4 bases, with 17 bases spanning the gap. CDR3 in DNA: TGTGCCTGGTTCCGGGGCGCTCTCTCCTATGGCTACACCTTC. This encodes CAWFRGALSYGYTF.

This clonotype was seen only a few times. The chain combines TRBV18 with TRBJ2-6; TRBD1 might be the D (5 bases). The CDR3 runs 17 residues. CDR1 and CDR2 from the germline V gene are KGHSH and LQKENI. With 2 bases removed from V and 0 bases from J, the gap between germline ends came to 11 bases. CDR3 nucleotide sequence: TGTGCCAGCTCACCAAGGGATAGGGGCTCTGGGGCCAACGTCCTGACTTTC. Protein product: CASSPRDRGSGANVLTF.